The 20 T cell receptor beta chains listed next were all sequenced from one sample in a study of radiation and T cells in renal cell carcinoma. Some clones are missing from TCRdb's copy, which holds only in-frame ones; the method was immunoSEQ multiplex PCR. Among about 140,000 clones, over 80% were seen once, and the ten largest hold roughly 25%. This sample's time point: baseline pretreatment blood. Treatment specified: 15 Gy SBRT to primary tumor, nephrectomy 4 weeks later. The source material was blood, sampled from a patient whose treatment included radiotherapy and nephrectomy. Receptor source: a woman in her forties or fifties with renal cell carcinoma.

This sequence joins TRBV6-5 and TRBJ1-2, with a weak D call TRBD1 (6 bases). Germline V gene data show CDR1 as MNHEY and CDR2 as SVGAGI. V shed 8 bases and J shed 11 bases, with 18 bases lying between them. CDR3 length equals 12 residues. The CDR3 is CASSIGGRPYTF. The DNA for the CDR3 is TGTGCCAGCTCTATTGGGGGCCGGCCATACACCTTC.

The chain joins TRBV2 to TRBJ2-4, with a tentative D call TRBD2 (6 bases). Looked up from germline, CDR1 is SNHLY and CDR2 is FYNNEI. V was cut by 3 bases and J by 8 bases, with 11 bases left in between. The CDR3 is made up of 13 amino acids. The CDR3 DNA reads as TGTGCCAGCAGTGAGGCAGCGGGTGACATTCAGTACTTC. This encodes CASSEAAGDIQYF.

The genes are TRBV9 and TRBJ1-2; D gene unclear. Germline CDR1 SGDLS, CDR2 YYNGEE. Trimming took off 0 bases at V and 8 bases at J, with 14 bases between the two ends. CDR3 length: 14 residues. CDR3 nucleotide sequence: TGTGCCAGCAGCGTAGCAGAGCCCGCCAGGGGCTACACCTTC. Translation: CASSVAEPARGYTF.

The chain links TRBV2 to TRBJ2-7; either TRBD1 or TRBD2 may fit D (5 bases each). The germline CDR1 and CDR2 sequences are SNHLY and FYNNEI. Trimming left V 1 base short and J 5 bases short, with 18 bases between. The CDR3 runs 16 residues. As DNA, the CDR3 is TGTGCCAGCAGTGAAGATCGGGGACCCCGATCGGACGAGCAGTACTTC. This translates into CASSEDRGPRSDEQYF.

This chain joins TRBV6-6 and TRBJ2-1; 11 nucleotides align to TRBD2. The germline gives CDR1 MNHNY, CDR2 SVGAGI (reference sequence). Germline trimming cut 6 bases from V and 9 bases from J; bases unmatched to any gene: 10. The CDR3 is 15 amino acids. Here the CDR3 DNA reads TGTGCCAGCAGGGAACCTAGCGGGGGGCGGTCTGAGCAGTTCTTC. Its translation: CASREPSGGRSEQFF.

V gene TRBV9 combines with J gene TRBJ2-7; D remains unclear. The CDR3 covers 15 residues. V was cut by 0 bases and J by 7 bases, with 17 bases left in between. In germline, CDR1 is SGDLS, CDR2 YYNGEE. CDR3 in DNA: TGTGCCAGCAGCGTAGCCTCCGACCCCGAAGGGGAGCAGTACTTC. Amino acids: CASSVASDPEGEQYF.

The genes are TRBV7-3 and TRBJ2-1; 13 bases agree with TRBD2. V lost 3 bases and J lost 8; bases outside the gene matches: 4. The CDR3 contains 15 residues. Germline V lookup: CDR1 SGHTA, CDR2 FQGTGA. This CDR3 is CASSLGTSGVHEQFF. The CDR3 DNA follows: TGTGCCAGCAGCTTGGGGACTAGCGGGGTCCATGAGCAGTTCTTC.

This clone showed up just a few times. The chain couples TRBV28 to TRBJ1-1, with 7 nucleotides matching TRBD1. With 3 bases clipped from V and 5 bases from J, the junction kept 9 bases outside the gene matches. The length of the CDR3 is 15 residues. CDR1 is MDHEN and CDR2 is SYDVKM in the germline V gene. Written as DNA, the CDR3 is TGTGCCAGCAGTTTGACAGGGTCCCTGTGGACTGAAGCTTTCTTT. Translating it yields CASSLTGSLWTEAFF.

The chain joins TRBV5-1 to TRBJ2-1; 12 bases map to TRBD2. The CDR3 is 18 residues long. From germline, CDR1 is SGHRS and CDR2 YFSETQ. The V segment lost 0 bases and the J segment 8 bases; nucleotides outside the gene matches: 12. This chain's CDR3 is CASSLAASGRAIGDEQFF. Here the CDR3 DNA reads TGCGCCAGCAGCTTGGCCGCTAGCGGGAGGGCCATAGGCGATGAGCAGTTCTTC.

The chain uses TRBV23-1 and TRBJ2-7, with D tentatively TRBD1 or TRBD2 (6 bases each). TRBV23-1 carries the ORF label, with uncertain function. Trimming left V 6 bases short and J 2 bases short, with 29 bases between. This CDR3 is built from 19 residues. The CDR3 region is CASSAPRGRVLASAYEQYF. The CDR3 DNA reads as TGCGCCAGCAGCGCCCCCCGGGGGCGGGTTCTGGCATCAGCCTACGAGCAGTACTTC.

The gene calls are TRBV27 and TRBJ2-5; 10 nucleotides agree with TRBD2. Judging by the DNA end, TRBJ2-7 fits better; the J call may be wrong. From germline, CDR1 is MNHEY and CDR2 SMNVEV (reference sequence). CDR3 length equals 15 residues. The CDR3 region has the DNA TGTGCCAGCAGTATAAACCCTAGCGGGAGTTACGAGCAGTACTTC. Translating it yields CASSINPSGSYEQYF.

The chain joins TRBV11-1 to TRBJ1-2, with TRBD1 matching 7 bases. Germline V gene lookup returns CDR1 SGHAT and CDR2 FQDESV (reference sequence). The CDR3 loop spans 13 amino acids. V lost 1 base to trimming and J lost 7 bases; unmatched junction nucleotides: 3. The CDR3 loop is CASSLGQGTGYTF. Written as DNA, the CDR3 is TGTGCCAGCAGCTTAGGACAGGGCACTGGCTACACCTTC.

The CDR3 DNA sequence: TGTGCCATCAGTGAGGGGAGTACCCAAGAGACCCAGTACTTC. As protein: CAISEGSTQETQYF. The chain is built from TRBV10-3 and TRBJ2-5; TRBD2 might be the D (5 bases). Germline V lookup: CDR1 ENHRY, CDR2 SYGVKD. The V end was cut by 2 bases, the J end by 1 base, with 8 bases between. The CDR3 spans 14 residues.

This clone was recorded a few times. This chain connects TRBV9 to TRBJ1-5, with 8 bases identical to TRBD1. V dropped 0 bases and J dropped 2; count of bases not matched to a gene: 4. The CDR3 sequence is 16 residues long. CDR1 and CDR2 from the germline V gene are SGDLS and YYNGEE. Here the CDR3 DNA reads TGTGCCAGCAGCGTAGGGGCAGGGGGCGGCAATCAGCCCCAGCATTTT. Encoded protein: CASSVGAGGGNQPQHF.

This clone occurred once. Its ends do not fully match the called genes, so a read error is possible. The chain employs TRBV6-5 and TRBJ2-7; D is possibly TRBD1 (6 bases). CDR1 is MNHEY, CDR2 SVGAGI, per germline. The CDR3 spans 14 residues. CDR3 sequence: CASSDSQGTYEQYF. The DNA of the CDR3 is TGTGCCAGCAGTGACTCCCAGGGGACCTACGAGCAGTACTTC.

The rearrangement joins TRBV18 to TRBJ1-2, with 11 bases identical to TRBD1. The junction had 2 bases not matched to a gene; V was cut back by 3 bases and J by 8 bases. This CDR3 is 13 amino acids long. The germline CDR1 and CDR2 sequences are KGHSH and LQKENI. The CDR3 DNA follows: TGTGCCAGCTCACCGGGACAGGGGGGCGGCTACACCTTC. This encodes CASSPGQGGGYTF.

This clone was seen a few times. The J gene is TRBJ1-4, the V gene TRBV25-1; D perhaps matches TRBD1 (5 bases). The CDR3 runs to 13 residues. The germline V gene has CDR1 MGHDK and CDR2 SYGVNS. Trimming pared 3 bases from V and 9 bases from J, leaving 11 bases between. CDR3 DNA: TGTGCCAGCAGTGAGGGACGTGGGAAAAAACTGTTTTTT. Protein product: CASSEGRGKKLFF.

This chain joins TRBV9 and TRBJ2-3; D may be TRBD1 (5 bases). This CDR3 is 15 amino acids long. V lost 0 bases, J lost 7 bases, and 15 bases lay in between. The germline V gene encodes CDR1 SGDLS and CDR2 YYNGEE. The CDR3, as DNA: TGTGCCAGCAGCGTAGAGGTGACTGGGGCAAATACGCAGTATTTT. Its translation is CASSVEVTGANTQYF.

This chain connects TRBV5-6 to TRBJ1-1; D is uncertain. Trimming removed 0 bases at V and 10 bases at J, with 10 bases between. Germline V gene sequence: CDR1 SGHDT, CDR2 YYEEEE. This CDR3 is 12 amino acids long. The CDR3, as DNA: TGTGCCAGCAGCTTGGGGAGCTTCTCAGCTTTCTTT. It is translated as CASSLGSFSAFF.

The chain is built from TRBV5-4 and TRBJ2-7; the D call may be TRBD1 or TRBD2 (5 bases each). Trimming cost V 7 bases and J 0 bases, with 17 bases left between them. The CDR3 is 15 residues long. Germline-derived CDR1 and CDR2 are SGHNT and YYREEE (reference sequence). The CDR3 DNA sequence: TGTGCCAGCCCCGTGAGGGGTAAGAGCTCCTACGAGCAGTACTTC. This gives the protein CASPVRGKSSYEQYF. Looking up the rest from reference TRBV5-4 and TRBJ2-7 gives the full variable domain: ETGVTQSPTHLIKTRGQQVTLRCSSQSGHNTVSWYQQALGQGPQFIFQYYREEENGRGNFPPRFSGLQFPNYSSELNVNALELDDSALYLCASPVRGKSSYEQYFGPGTRLTVT.